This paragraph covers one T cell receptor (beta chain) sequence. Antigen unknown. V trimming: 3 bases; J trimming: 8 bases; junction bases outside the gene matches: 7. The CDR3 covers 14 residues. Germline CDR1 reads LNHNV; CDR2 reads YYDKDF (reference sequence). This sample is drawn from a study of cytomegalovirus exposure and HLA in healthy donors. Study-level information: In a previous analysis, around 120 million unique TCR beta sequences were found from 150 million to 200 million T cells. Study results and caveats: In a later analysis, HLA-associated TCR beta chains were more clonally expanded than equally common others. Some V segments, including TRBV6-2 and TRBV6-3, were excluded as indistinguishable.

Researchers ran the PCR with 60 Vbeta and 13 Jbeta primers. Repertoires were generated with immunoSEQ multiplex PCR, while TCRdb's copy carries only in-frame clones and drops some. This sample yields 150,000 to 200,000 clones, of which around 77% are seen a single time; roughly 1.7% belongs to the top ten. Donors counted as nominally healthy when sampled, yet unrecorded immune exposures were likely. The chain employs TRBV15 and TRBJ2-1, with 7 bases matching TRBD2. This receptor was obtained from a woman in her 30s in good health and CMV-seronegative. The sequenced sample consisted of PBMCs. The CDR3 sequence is CATSRSPGRDEQFF. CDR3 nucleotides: TGTGCCACCAGCAGGTCCCCAGGGAGGGATGAGCAGTTCTTC.